The TCR beta chain described here comes from a study of post-analysis software for immune sequencing data. Study details: Relapsing-remitting, secondary progressive and progressive-relapsing forms made up the multiple sclerosis disease courses. General study points: TRBV5-6, TRBV5-1 and TRBV20-1 were among four to six TRBV segments more frequent in patients than controls. The study found significantly lower normalized Chao1 diversity in multiple sclerosis patients than in controls.

This CDR3 is 14 amino acids long. V lost 5 bases and J lost 4, with 14 bases in between. CDR1 is DFQATT, CDR2 SNEGSKA, per germline (reference sequence). Every TCR beta cDNA library bore unique molecular identifiers. From approximately 1 to 10 million T cells, 500,000 or so cDNA molecules were obtained. One entry per CDR3 protein results from TCRdb running MiXCR on the PCR reads. This sample has 800,000 to 950,000 distinct CDR3 sequences, with roughly 50% found just once. Regarding this clonotype: Antigen specificity is unknown.

Sequencing used blood. The V and J genes are TRBV20-1 and TRBJ2-2, with D possibly called TRBD1 or TRBD2 (5 bases each). The clonotype was recovered from a girl between 10 and 17 years old with multiple sclerosis. CDR3 in amino acids: CSALGVGTTGELFF. The CDR3 DNA reads TGCAGTGCTTTGGGGGTTGGAACCACCGGGGAGCTGTTTTTT.